The sequence of this T cell receptor beta chain was determined in a study of yellow fever vaccine responses in identical twins. Whole-study findings and limits: Twins reportedly showed a vaccine T cell response that seemed partly convergent and partly personalized.

Comments on this clonotype: Its specificity is not known.

TCRdb re-derived calls from the RT-PCR reads in MiXCR, one entry per CDR3 protein. The data contain 5,000 to 6,500 distinct CDR3 sequences, 86% of them singletons. Germline V gene sequence: CDR1 MRHNA, CDR2 SNTAGT. CDR3 length: 16 amino acids. Trimming cost V 3 bases and J 0 bases, with 13 bases left between them. The input for sequencing was T cells from blood (PBMCs), unsorted or a sorted subset (not recorded which), taken before or after yellow fever vaccination (not recorded which). The V gene is TRBV6-4, the J gene TRBJ2-3, with D perhaps matching TRBD2 (5 bases). The TCR sequence derives from a woman under 30 who received the yellow fever vaccine. CDR3 in DNA: TGTGCCAGCAGTGATTCCCCCCGGAGGAGCACAGATACGCAGTATTTT. This sequence encodes CASSDSPRRSTDTQYF.